The rows below give T cell receptor beta chains drawn from one sample of a study of blood T cell repertoires in COVID-19. Libraries were prepared by immunoSEQ multiplex PCR; TCRdb keeps only in-frame clonotypes and omits some of them. This table has about 160,000 clones, roughly 85% appearing once. The specimen was peripheral blood. These receptors were collected from a man aged 35 to 55 with acute or convalescent COVID-19. The CDR3 runs from the conserved cysteine through the conserved F or W. A D gene is named only where the DNA matches it firmly. Clone size is shown for a subset of rows, as once, few, many or a class of expanded clone.

TRBJ2-7,20,NA,TRBV19,TRBD2,CASSIDHPAGGTHASYEQYF,TGTGCCAGTAGTATAGATCACCCAGCGGGGGGAACCCATGCCTCCTACGAGCAGTACTTC
TRBJ1-2,13,few,TRBV5-1,TRBD1,CASSADRGNGYTF,TGCGCCAGCAGCGCCGACAGGGGTAATGGCTACACCTTC
TRBJ2-5,16,NA,TRBV5-1,TRBD1,CASSAGTGDIKETQYF,TGCGCCAGCAGCGCTGGGACAGGTGATATTAAAGAGACCCAGTACTTC
TRBJ2-1,15,NA,TRBV19,TRBD2,CASSIDPPGGNEQFF,TGTGCCAGTAGTATAGATCCCCCGGGGGGCAATGAGCAGTTCTTC
TRBJ1-6,15,NA,TRBV6-2/TRBV6-3,NA,CASSYSPGSDSPLHF,TGTGCCAGCAGTTACTCGCCGGGGAGCGATTCACCCCTCCACTTT
TRBJ2-1,13,many,TRBV5-4,NA,CASSLSPGLRLFF,TGTGCCAGCAGCTTGTCACCTGGACTCAGGCTGTTCTTC
TRBJ2-4,13,NA,TRBV19,NA,CASKPGTMDIQYF,TGTGCCAGTAAACCCGGGACAATGGACATTCAGTACTTC
TRBJ2-3,16,NA,TRBV10-3,TRBD2,CATSEGTGGSTDTQYF,TGTGCCACCTCTGAGGGCACCGGGGGGAGCACAGATACGCAGTATTTT
TRBJ1-1,13,NA,TRBV6-2/TRBV6-3,NA,CASSYARGTEAFF,TGTGCCAGCAGTTACGCGAGGGGGACTGAAGCTTTCTTT
TRBJ2-1,14,NA,TRBV19,TRBD1,CASSIWDSLGEQFF,TGTGCCAGTAGTATTTGGGACAGTCTAGGCGAGCAGTTCTTC
TRBJ2-7,13,NA,TRBV10-1,NA,CASSERPGGEQYF,TGCGCCAGCAGTGAGAGGCCAGGAGGCGAGCAGTACTTC
TRBJ2-7,13,NA,TRBV5-5,NA,CASSLARGLEQYF,TGTGCCAGCAGCTTGGCCCGAGGTCTCGAGCAGTACTTC
TRBJ1-1,13,NA,TRBV7-3,NA,CASSPSRNAEAFF,TGTGCCAGCAGCCCCTCGCGGAACGCTGAAGCTTTCTTT
TRBJ2-1,15,NA,TRBV11-2,NA,CASSLEGTIYNEQFF,TGTGCCAGCAGCTTAGAGGGGACAATCTACAATGAGCAGTTCTTC
TRBJ2-5,13,NA,TRBV5-4,NA,CASSLAARETQYF,TGTGCCAGCAGCTTGGCCGCACGGGAGACCCAGTACTTC
TRBJ2-7,16,NA,TRBV28,TRBD2,CASSARPGLATYEQYF,TGTGCCAGCAGTGCGCGACCGGGACTAGCAACCTACGAGCAGTACTTC
TRBJ1-2,15,NA,TRBV28,NA,CASSLDPRGGYGYTF,TGTGCCAGCAGCCTCGACCCCCGGGGTGGCTATGGCTACACCTTC
TRBJ1-3,14,NA,TRBV6-6,NA,CASNNLDSGNTIYF,TGTGCCAGCAATAATCTAGACTCTGGAAACACCATATATTTT
TRBJ2-1,19,NA,TRBV7-8,TRBD2,CASTSGLAGGRYSYNEQFF,TGTGCCAGCACGTCGGGACTAGCGGGGGGACGATACTCCTACAATGAGCAGTTCTTC
TRBJ2-3,15,NA,TRBV5-4,TRBD2,CASSATGGRTDTQYF,TGTGCCAGCAGCGCTACGGGGGGGAGAACAGATACGCAGTATTTT
TRBJ2-7,13,NA,TRBV29-1,NA,CSVVPRGLWEQYF,TGCAGCGTCGTACCTCGGGGTCTTTGGGAGCAGTACTTC
TRBJ2-4,16,NA,TRBV9,TRBD1,CASSAGTGEAKNIQYF,TGTGCCAGCAGCGCCGGGACAGGGGAAGCCAAAAACATTCAGTACTTC
TRBJ1-5,16,NA,TRBV5-5,TRBD1,CASSRAGTGGRQPQHF,TGTGCCAGCAGTCGAGCCGGGACAGGGGGCAGACAGCCCCAGCATTTT
TRBJ2-7,15,NA,TRBV6-1,NA,CASSEVRGGAYEQYF,TGTGCCAGCAGTGAAGTCAGAGGGGGGGCCTACGAGCAGTACTTC
TRBJ2-3,13,NA,TRBV19,NA,CASKVQGTDTQYF,TGTGCCAGTAAAGTACAGGGAACAGATACGCAGTATTTT
TRBJ1-4,15,once,TRBV28,TRBD1,CASSFLAGGNEKLFF,TGTGCCAGCAGTTTCTTGGCAGGGGGTAATGAAAAACTGTTTTTT
TRBJ1-2,15,NA,TRBV5-4,NA,CASSLAAGLGYGYTF,TGTGCCAGCAGCTTGGCCGCGGGTCTAGGCTATGGCTACACCTTC
TRBJ1-1,15,NA,TRBV3-1/TRBV3-2,NA,CASRWSGNQNTEAFF,TGTGCCAGCAGGTGGAGCGGGAACCAGAACACTGAAGCTTTCTTT
TRBJ1-2,15,few,TRBV7-2,NA,CASSLAGAGYYGYTF,TGTGCCAGCAGCTTAGCGGGAGCGGGTTACTATGGCTACACCTTC
TRBJ1-1,14,NA,TRBV9,NA,CASSVAEGWTEAFF,TGTGCCAGCAGCGTAGCTGAGGGTTGGACTGAAGCTTTCTTT
TRBJ2-7,13,NA,TRBV4-1,NA,CASSQDPLYEQYF,TGCGCCAGCAGCCAAGATCCCCTCTACGAGCAGTACTTC
TRBJ1-5,15,NA,TRBV27,TRBD1,CASSLIWTGEQPQHF,TGTGCCAGCAGTTTAATATGGACAGGGGAGCAGCCCCAGCATTTT
TRBJ2-7,14,NA,TRBV27,TRBD1,CASSLATGTYEQYF,TGTGCCAGCAGTTTAGCGACAGGGACCTACGAGCAGTACTTC
TRBJ2-5,14,NA,TRBV2,TRBD2,CASSILAVGETQYF,TGTGCCAGCAGTATCCTAGCGGTTGGGGAGACCCAGTACTTC
TRBJ1-1,14,NA,TRBV9,NA,CASSVVPEGTEAFF,TGTGCCAGCAGCGTAGTCCCGGAGGGCACTGAAGCTTTCTTT
TRBJ1-3,16,NA,TRBV19,NA,CASSVTAIHSGNTIYF,TGTGCCAGTAGTGTGACAGCAATTCACTCTGGAAACACCATATATTTT
TRBJ2-7,11,NA,TRBV7-2,NA,CASSRSYEQYF,TGTGCCAGCAGCCGCTCCTACGAGCAGTACTTC
TRBJ1-3,16,NA,TRBV5-1,NA,CASSLERPSSGNTIYF,TGCGCCAGCAGCTTGGAAAGACCTAGCTCTGGAAACACCATATATTTT
TRBJ1-1,15,NA,TRBV19,TRBD1,CASSMGTAMNTEAFF,TGTGCCAGTAGTATGGGGACAGCGATGAACACTGAAGCTTTCTTT
TRBJ2-1,15,NA,TRBV11-3,NA,CASSPAIGVNNEQFF,TGTGCCAGCAGCCCCGCCATCGGGGTTAACAATGAGCAGTTCTTC
TRBJ2-2,15,few,TRBV5-1,TRBD1,CASSAGQANTGELFF,TGCGCCAGCAGCGCGGGACAGGCGAACACCGGGGAGCTGTTTTTT
TRBJ2-1,15,NA,TRBV5-1,NA,CASSLRGNSYNEQFF,TGCGCCAGCAGCTTGAGGGGAAACTCCTACAATGAGCAGTTCTTC
TRBJ1-1,15,NA,TRBV28,TRBD1,CASRTRDRGPLEAFF,TGTGCCAGCAGGACCCGGGACAGGGGTCCTTTAGAAGCTTTCTTT
TRBJ1-2,14,NA,TRBV24-1,NA,CATSDSSGYYGYTF,TGTGCCACCAGTGATTCTAGCGGGTACTATGGCTACACCTTC
TRBJ2-1,14,NA,TRBV11-3,TRBD1,CASSLGQDYNEQFF,TGTGCCAGCAGCTTGGGACAGGACTACAATGAGCAGTTCTTC
TRBJ1-2,13,once,TRBV5-1,TRBD1,CASSLETGYGYTF,TGCGCCAGCAGCTTGGAGACAGGGTATGGCTACACCTTC
TRBJ2-7,16,NA,TRBV11-2,TRBD1,CASSLERQGFSYEQYF,TGTGCCAGCAGCTTAGAACGACAGGGATTCTCCTACGAGCAGTACTTC
TRBJ1-5,16,few,TRBV18,TRBD1,CASSPSGTGGYQPQHF,TGTGCCAGCTCACCGTCCGGGACAGGAGGTTATCAGCCCCAGCATTTT
TRBJ2-3,16,NA,TRBV5-1,NA,CASSLVAGAPTDTQYF,TGCGCCAGCAGCTTGGTGGCGGGGGCTCCCACAGATACGCAGTATTTT
TRBJ1-6,15,NA,TRBV6-4,TRBD1,CASRKTGDANSPLHF,TGTGCCAGCAGGAAGACAGGGGACGCCAATTCACCCCTCCACTTT
TRBJ2-4,18,NA,TRBV28,TRBD2,CASSFKSGGPFPKNIQYF,TGTGCCAGCAGTTTCAAAAGCGGGGGGCCGTTTCCCAAAAACATTCAGTACTTC
TRBJ1-2,13,NA,TRBV6-5,NA,CATLYRSGDGYTF,TGTGCCACCCTATATCGCAGCGGGGATGGCTACACCTTC